The text below deals with one T cell receptor (beta chain). Its specificity is unknown. The data belong to a study of OX40 agonist ivuxolimab in advanced cancers. The study's findings and limits: Antigen specificity remained undetermined for the expanded peripheral T cells. Clones of CD4+ and CD8+ blood T cells grew by week 6 at doses of 0.1 to 3.0 mg/kg.

This CDR3 comprises 16 residues. Trimming left V 0 bases short and J 0 bases short, with 11 bases between. Per the germline V gene, CDR1 is SGHRS and CDR2 is YFSETQ. Clones were read by immunoSEQ multiplex PCR, and TCRdb kept only the in-frame ones, dropping some. The profile shows about 67,000 clones, roughly 84% of them singletons. This sequence was found in an adult with an advanced solid tumor such as melanoma, head and neck, liver or kidney cancer. The sample consisted of CD4+ or CD8+ T cells sorted from blood, taken in a trial of the OX40 agonist ivuxolimab. The V gene is TRBV5-1, the J gene TRBJ2-3; D is undetermined. The CDR3 DNA is TGCGCCAGCAGCTTGGTCGATGGGTTTAGCACAGATACGCAGTATTTT. Translated: CASSLVDGFSTDTQYF.